The 6 T cell receptor beta chains below all came from one sample that was sequenced in a study of identical twins. Each CDR3 protein is one row after TCRdb ran MiXCR on the 5' RACE reads. The sample has hundreds of thousands of distinct CDR3 sequences; 8% to 9% are singletons. This sample also belongs to another study, concerning yellow fever vaccine responses in identical twins.

The sample taken for sequencing was memory (CD45RO+) T cells sorted from blood. The receptor source for this set is a woman aged 18-30 years in good health.

At least ten counts were recorded for this clonotype. This chain connects TRBV5-1 to TRBJ2-1; 7 bases agree with TRBD1. The germline CDR1 and CDR2 sequences are SGHRS and YFSETQ. The trim removed 3 bases at V and 0 bases at J, leaving 3 bases unmatched. The CDR3 extends over 15 amino acids. CDR3 bases: TGCGCCAGCAGCTCGACAGGGATCTCCTACAATGAGCAGTTCTTC. Translation gives CASSSTGISYNEQFF.

This sequence joins TRBV11-2 and TRBJ2-7, with unresolved D. V lost 1 base to trimming and J lost 3 bases, with 7 bases between them. CDR1 and CDR2 from the germline V gene are SGHAT and FQNNGV. There are 13 residues in the CDR3. Written as DNA, the CDR3 is TGTGCCAGCAGCTTAGCCTTGTTCTACGAGCAGTACGTC. Residues: CASSLALFYEQYV.

This clonotype has only one observation. V is TRBV11-2 and J is TRBJ2-7; tentative D call: TRBD2 (6 bases). This CDR3 is 13 amino acids long. In germline, CDR1 is SGHAT, CDR2 FQNNGV. V lost 8 bases, J lost 2 bases, and 13 bases lay in between. The CDR3 coding sequence is TGTGCCAGCTGGGGACTGGGTCCCTACGAGCAGTACTTC. Residues: CASWGLGPYEQYF.

This clonotype was picked up many times. J is TRBJ1-3 and V is TRBV4-1, with D tentatively TRBD1 (5 bases). The germline V gene has CDR1 MGHRA and CDR2 YSYEKL. The length of the CDR3 is 15 residues. Trimming took off 0 bases at V and 4 bases at J, with 10 bases between the two ends. CDR3 sequence: CASSQERGAGNTIYF. In DNA, the CDR3 is TGCGCCAGCAGCCAAGAAAGGGGAGCGGGAAACACCATATATTTT.

V is TRBV11-2 and J is TRBJ2-1; D is undetermined. V was shortened by 8 bases and J by 6 bases, with 14 bases between the two germline ends. This CDR3 is 13 amino acids long. Per germline, CDR1 SGHAT and CDR2 FQNNGV. Here the CDR3 DNA reads TGTGCCAGCGCTCCCGGCGGCGCCAATGAGCAGTTCTTC. It yields the protein CASAPGGANEQFF.

This clonotype was seen more than once but under ten times. The gene calls are TRBV20-1 and TRBJ2-1, with 8 bases matching TRBD2. Trimming cost V 6 bases and J 6 bases; bases outside gene matches: 4. This CDR3 is built from 12 residues. Germline V lookup: CDR1 DFQATT, CDR2 SNEGSKA (reference sequence). CDR3 residues: CSAPLAVNEQFF. The CDR3, as DNA: TGCAGTGCGCCACTAGCGGTCAATGAGCAGTTCTTC.